This is a list of T cell receptor beta chains from one sample in a study of blood T cell repertoires in COVID-19. Using immunoSEQ multiplex PCR, the repertoire was profiled, and TCRdb retains in-frame clones only, with some absent. The sample yields hundreds of thousands of clones, roughly 90% seen once. Material for sequencing was peripheral blood. These receptors all come from a woman aged 30 to 39 with active or convalescent COVID-19. CDR3s include the opening cysteine and the closing phenylalanine or tryptophan. A D gene is named only where the DNA matches it firmly. Some rows mark clone size as missing; the rest say once, few, many or name a class of expanded clone.

clone size: NA
D gene: NA
J gene: TRBJ2-5
V gene: TRBV2
CDR3 DNA: TGTGCCAGCAGTGAATCCATAACTACCCAAGAGACCCAGTACTTC
CDR3 protein: CASSESITTQETQYF

clone size: NA
D gene: NA
J gene: TRBJ1-1
V gene: TRBV11-2
CDR3 DNA: TGTGCCAGCAGCTTAGGGCAAGTTAACACTGAAGCTTTCTTT
CDR3 protein: CASSLGQVNTEAFF

clone size: once
D gene: TRBD2
J gene: TRBJ2-1
V gene: TRBV7-9
CDR3 DNA: TGTGCCAGCAGCTTACCCAGGACTAGCGGCGTAAGCTCCTACAATGAGCAGTTCTTC
CDR3 protein: CASSLPRTSGVSSYNEQFF

clone size: NA
D gene: NA
J gene: TRBJ1-2
V gene: TRBV6-1
CDR3 DNA: TGTGCCAGCAGTGAACAGGTTTTGGGGGGGCTCGGTGGCTACACCTTC
CDR3 protein: CASSEQVLGGLGGYTF

clone size: NA
D gene: NA
J gene: TRBJ1-1
V gene: TRBV5-1
CDR3 DNA: TGCGCCAGCGCCGGGGGAGGCGCTGAAGCTTTCTTT
CDR3 protein: CASAGGGAEAFF

clone size: once
D gene: NA
J gene: TRBJ1-3
V gene: TRBV28
CDR3 DNA: TGTGCCAGCAGCCCGCTGGAGTCTGGAAACACCATATATTTT
CDR3 protein: CASSPLESGNTIYF

clone size: once
D gene: TRBD2
J gene: TRBJ2-5
V gene: TRBV4-2
CDR3 DNA: TGTGCCAGCAGCCACGTGGGACTAGCGGTGGGAGAGACCCAGTACTTC
CDR3 protein: CASSHVGLAVGETQYF

clone size: NA
D gene: TRBD1
J gene: TRBJ1-1
V gene: TRBV5-1
CDR3 DNA: TGCGCCAGCAGCTTGGGGGGCGGACAGGCGAACACTGAAGCTTTCTTT
CDR3 protein: CASSLGGGQANTEAFF

clone size: NA
D gene: NA
J gene: TRBJ1-1
V gene: TRBV3-1/TRBV3-2
CDR3 DNA: TGTGCCAGCAGCCAAGTTGGGACGCAGGGCGGGGGGACTGAAGCTTTCTTT
CDR3 protein: CASSQVGTQGGGTEAFF

clone size: NA
D gene: NA
J gene: TRBJ1-5
V gene: TRBV21-1
CDR3 DNA: TGTGCCAGCAGTCCGTGCAGGGCGCAGCCCCAGCATTTT
CDR3 protein: CASSPCRAQPQHF

clone size: once
D gene: NA
J gene: TRBJ1-2
V gene: TRBV18
CDR3 DNA: TGTGCCAGCTCAGAAACAGGGACTATCTATGGCTACACCTTC
CDR3 protein: CASSETGTIYGYTF

clone size: once
D gene: TRBD2
J gene: TRBJ2-1
V gene: TRBV6-5
CDR3 DNA: TGTGCCAGCAGTTACTCTAGCGGGAGCTCCTACAATGAGCAGTTCTTC
CDR3 protein: CASSYSSGSSYNEQFF

clone size: NA
D gene: NA
J gene: TRBJ2-1
V gene: TRBV27
CDR3 DNA: TGTGCCAGCAGTAAGGGACACCAAATGTACAATGAGCAGTTCTTC
CDR3 protein: CASSKGHQMYNEQFF

clone size: NA
D gene: NA
J gene: TRBJ1-3
V gene: TRBV7-9
CDR3 DNA: TGTGCCAGCAGCCAGGACTCTGGAAACACCATATATTTT
CDR3 protein: CASSQDSGNTIYF

clone size: NA
D gene: TRBD2
J gene: TRBJ2-1
V gene: TRBV19
CDR3 DNA: TGTGCCAGCTCCCCTGGGAGCGGGGGGGCTCGATCCTACAATGAGCAGTTCTTC
CDR3 protein: CASSPGSGGARSYNEQFF

clone size: few
D gene: TRBD1
J gene: TRBJ1-6
V gene: TRBV6-5
CDR3 DNA: TGTGCCAGCAGGACGGGGACAGGGACGAATTCACCCCTCCACTTT
CDR3 protein: CASRTGTGTNSPLHF

clone size: NA
D gene: NA
J gene: TRBJ2-5
V gene: TRBV9
CDR3 DNA: TGTGCCAGCAGCAAACGGGACTGGGCAGAGACCCAGTACTTC
CDR3 protein: CASSKRDWAETQYF

clone size: once
D gene: NA
J gene: TRBJ2-1
V gene: TRBV2
CDR3 DNA: TGTGCCAGCAGTTTACTAACCGGGACAACCAGCTCCTACAATGAGCAGTTCTTC
CDR3 protein: CASSLLTGTTSSYNEQFF

clone size: NA
D gene: TRBD1
J gene: TRBJ1-2
V gene: TRBV10-3
CDR3 DNA: TGTGCCATCAGTGAGTACGGCGGGACAGGGGGCAGGGGCTACACCTTC
CDR3 protein: CAISEYGGTGGRGYTF

clone size: NA
D gene: TRBD1
J gene: TRBJ2-6
V gene: TRBV25-1
CDR3 DNA: TGTGCCAGCAGTGATGGTCAGGGGGTATCTGGGGCCAACGTCCTGACTTTC
CDR3 protein: CASSDGQGVSGANVLTF

clone size: NA
D gene: TRBD1
J gene: TRBJ2-1
V gene: TRBV4-1
CDR3 DNA: TGCGCCAGCAGCCCGGGAATGGGACAGGGTGTTAATGAGCAGTTCTTC
CDR3 protein: CASSPGMGQGVNEQFF

clone size: NA
D gene: TRBD1
J gene: TRBJ1-3
V gene: TRBV2
CDR3 DNA: TGTGCCAGCAGCGGACAGGGTGGCTCTGGAAACACCATATATTTT
CDR3 protein: CASSGQGGSGNTIYF

clone size: NA
D gene: NA
J gene: TRBJ2-4
V gene: TRBV21-1
CDR3 DNA: TGTGCCAGCAGCAAAGCGACACTAGCCAAAAACATTCAGTACTTC
CDR3 protein: CASSKATLAKNIQYF

clone size: NA
D gene: TRBD2
J gene: TRBJ2-5
V gene: TRBV6-5
CDR3 DNA: TGTGCCAGCAGTTCCCCTAGCGGGAGGGCGGGAGAGACCCAGTACTTC
CDR3 protein: CASSSPSGRAGETQYF

clone size: NA
D gene: NA
J gene: TRBJ1-1
V gene: TRBV5-4
CDR3 DNA: TGTGCCAGCAGCTTTCTTACAGGTATGAACACTGAAGCTTTCTTT
CDR3 protein: CASSFLTGMNTEAFF

clone size: few
D gene: NA
J gene: TRBJ2-3
V gene: TRBV2
CDR3 DNA: TGTGCCAGCAGTGAAGGTCCTAGCTCCGGTGATACGCAGTATTTT
CDR3 protein: CASSEGPSSGDTQYF

clone size: NA
D gene: TRBD1
J gene: TRBJ1-1
V gene: TRBV19
CDR3 DNA: TGTGCCAGTAGTCGGAGGACAGGGGGCCGTTTAGACACTGAAGCTTTCTTT
CDR3 protein: CASSRRTGGRLDTEAFF

clone size: NA
D gene: TRBD1
J gene: TRBJ2-7
V gene: TRBV7-9
CDR3 DNA: TGTGCCAGCAGCCACACAGGGGGCAGCTCCTACGAGCAGTACTTC
CDR3 protein: CASSHTGGSSYEQYF

clone size: once
D gene: NA
J gene: TRBJ1-3
V gene: TRBV29-1
CDR3 DNA: TGCAGCGTTTCAGGGGTTTCTGGAAACACCATATATTTT
CDR3 protein: CSVSGVSGNTIYF

clone size: NA
D gene: NA
J gene: TRBJ1-5
V gene: TRBV27
CDR3 DNA: TGTGCCAGCAGTTTCGGGAATCAGCCCCAGCATTTT
CDR3 protein: CASSFGNQPQHF

clone size: NA
D gene: TRBD2
J gene: TRBJ2-7
V gene: TRBV18
CDR3 DNA: TGTGCCAGCTCGAAGACTAGCGGGAAGACCTACGAGCAGTACTTC
CDR3 protein: CASSKTSGKTYEQYF

clone size: NA
D gene: NA
J gene: TRBJ2-2
V gene: TRBV6-6
CDR3 DNA: TGTGCCAGCAGTTACTCGACGCGGTACACCGGGGAGCTGTTTTTT
CDR3 protein: CASSYSTRYTGELFF

clone size: NA
D gene: TRBD2
J gene: TRBJ2-3
V gene: TRBV6-4
CDR3 DNA: TGTGCCAGCAGACCCAGCGGGGGGGCCCCAGATACGCAGTATTTT
CDR3 protein: CASRPSGGAPDTQYF

clone size: NA
D gene: NA
J gene: TRBJ1-2
V gene: TRBV5-1
CDR3 DNA: TGCGCCAGCAGCCAACAGGACAGTGGGTATGGCTACACCTTC
CDR3 protein: CASSQQDSGYGYTF

clone size: NA
D gene: TRBD2
J gene: TRBJ2-3
V gene: TRBV28
CDR3 DNA: TGTGCCAGCAGGGAAACTAGCGGGGGGACAGATACGCAGTATTTT
CDR3 protein: CASRETSGGTDTQYF

clone size: NA
D gene: NA
J gene: TRBJ2-1
V gene: TRBV4-2
CDR3 DNA: TGTGCCAGCAGCCAAGATCGGGGACTGACGGAGCAGTTCTTC
CDR3 protein: CASSQDRGLTEQFF

clone size: NA
D gene: TRBD1
J gene: TRBJ1-6
V gene: TRBV7-8
CDR3 DNA: TGTGCCAGCAGCCTCGGGACAGGGGGTTCACCCCTCCACTTT
CDR3 protein: CASSLGTGGSPLHF

clone size: NA
D gene: TRBD1
J gene: TRBJ2-2
V gene: TRBV27
CDR3 DNA: TGTGCCAGCAGTTTATCACAGGGGTTGGGGAACACCGGGGAGCTGTTTTTT
CDR3 protein: CASSLSQGLGNTGELFF

clone size: NA
D gene: TRBD2
J gene: TRBJ2-7
V gene: TRBV14
CDR3 DNA: TGTGCCAGCAGCCAAGTTGCCCGCGGGGGCGAGCAGTACTTC
CDR3 protein: CASSQVARGGEQYF

clone size: NA
D gene: NA
J gene: TRBJ1-5
V gene: TRBV5-6
CDR3 DNA: TGTGCCAGCAGCTTGGGACAGTATAGCAATCAGCCCCAGCATTTT
CDR3 protein: CASSLGQYSNQPQHF

clone size: NA
D gene: NA
J gene: TRBJ1-1
V gene: TRBV9
CDR3 DNA: TGTGCCAGCAGCCCCGGACAGCAAAGGGGCAACACTGAAGCTTTCTTT
CDR3 protein: CASSPGQQRGNTEAFF

clone size: NA
D gene: TRBD1
J gene: TRBJ1-5
V gene: TRBV27
CDR3 DNA: TGTGCCAGCAGTCCCGAGACAGGGCATCAGCCCCAGCATTTT
CDR3 protein: CASSPETGHQPQHF